The 28 T cell receptor beta chains below all came from one sample that was sequenced in a study of T cell responses to AZD1222 COVID-19 vaccine. Data came from immunoSEQ multiplex PCR; TCRdb stores just in-frame clones and leaves some out. The table includes some 200,000 clones, 94% detected once. The input for sequencing was peripheral blood, taken 28 days after the second dose of the MenACWY control vaccine. Receptors were obtained from an adult who received the MenACWY meningococcal vaccine as a control.

The rearrangement joins TRBV23-1 to TRBJ2-7, with TRBD2 as a possible D gene (5 bases). TRBV23-1 is an open reading frame whose function is uncertain. The CDR3 loop spans 13 amino acids. V lost 4 bases to trimming and J lost 3 bases, with 10 bases between them. This CDR3 reads CASSLNRGYEQYF. The CDR3 nucleotides are TGCGCCAGCAGTCTCAACCGGGGCTACGAGCAGTACTTC.

The chain carries TRBV28 and TRBJ2-7, with D maybe TRBD1 (6 bases). Germline CDR1 and CDR2: MDHEN and SYDVKM. Trimming took off 5 bases at V and 6 bases at J, with 17 bases between the two ends. The CDR3 extends over 14 amino acids. CDR3 DNA sequence: TGTGCCAGCAGTCCAGGACAGTCCCGGGGCGAGCAGTACTTC. This gives the protein CASSPGQSRGEQYF. Supplemented by reference TRBV28 and TRBJ2-7, the full variable domain reads DVKVTQSSRYLVKRTGEKVFLECVQDMDHENMFWYRQDPGLGLRLIYFSYDVKMKEKGDIPEGYSVSREKKERFSLILESASTNQTSMYLCASSPGQSRGEQYFGPGTRLTVT.

The chain recombines TRBV7-3 with TRBJ2-1; D tentatively fits TRBD1 or TRBD2 (5 bases each). Deletions cut 5 bases from V and 0 bases from J, with 17 bases between. Per germline, CDR1 SGHTA and CDR2 FQGTGA. The CDR3 length is 17 residues. The CDR3 is CASSRLPGHSSYNEQFF. CDR3 sequence (DNA): TGTGCCAGCAGCCGACTACCAGGGCATAGCTCCTACAATGAGCAGTTCTTC.

This chain connects TRBV7-9 to TRBJ2-7, with D possibly TRBD1 on 6 matching bases. Trimming cost V 5 bases and J 0 bases, with 8 bases left between them. The V gene's germline CDR1 is SEHNR and CDR2 FQNEAQ (reference sequence). This CDR3 is built from 13 residues. The CDR3 sequence is CASSQGSSYEQYF. DNA of the CDR3: TGTGCCAGCAGCCAGGGGAGCTCCTACGAGCAGTACTTC.

V and J are TRBV6-5 and TRBJ2-3, with 9 bases matching TRBD2. V was pared by 1 base and J by 3 bases, with 5 bases of the junction left unmatched. The CDR3 spans 16 residues. The germline V gene encodes CDR1 MNHEY and CDR2 SVGAGI. CDR3 in DNA: TGTGCCAGCAGTTACTTAAGCGGGGGGCGGACAGATACGCAGTATTTT. Residues: CASSYLSGGRTDTQYF.

This clone has a single count. This chain links TRBV19 with TRBJ2-7; D may be TRBD1 (5 bases). The germline V gene encodes CDR1 LNHDA and CDR2 SQIVND (reference sequence). The CDR3 spans 14 residues. Trimming took 4 bases from V and 5 from J, leaving 15 bases between them. The DNA of the CDR3 is TGTGCCAGTAGTAGTGGGGCATCGTTGCACGAGCAGTACTTC. Its translation is CASSSGASLHEQYF.

The chain has TRBV5-1 and TRBJ2-5; unclear D gene. Germline-derived CDR1 and CDR2 are SGHRS and YFSETQ. This CDR3 is built from 13 residues. Trimming stripped 2 bases from V and 5 bases from J, with 10 bases between. The CDR3 loop is CASSLGPLETQYF. CDR3 sequence (DNA): TGCGCCAGCAGCTTAGGCCCCTTGGAGACCCAGTACTTC.

This rearrangement joins TRBV30 to TRBJ1-1; 7 bases line up with TRBD1. CDR3 length: 15 amino acids. Germline CDR1 GTSNPN, CDR2 SVGIG (reference sequence). The junction had 6 bases not matched to a gene; V was cut back by 1 base and J by 1 base. The CDR3 DNA follows: TGTGCCTGGAGTGACCAGGGGGTCTGGAACACTGAAGCTTTCTTT. Its protein is CAWSDQGVWNTEAFF.

The chain links TRBV6-4 to TRBJ2-6, with TRBD1 as a possible D gene (6 bases). The CDR3 totals 15 residues. Trimming took off 3 bases at V and 4 bases at J, with 10 bases between the two ends. Germline V gene sequence: CDR1 MRHNA, CDR2 SNTAGT. This CDR3 is CASSDQGTGANVLTF. For the CDR3, the DNA is TGTGCCAGCAGTGATCAAGGGACAGGGGCCAACGTCCTGACTTTC.

This chain joins TRBV6-5 and TRBJ2-1; D remains ambiguous. CDR1 MNHEY and CDR2 SVGAGI come from the germline V gene. Between the trimmed V and J ends, which lost 8 bases and 1 base, there was a span of 3 bases. The CDR3 loop spans 11 amino acids. CDR3 sequence: CASASYNEQFF. The CDR3 nucleotides are TGTGCCAGCGCGTCCTACAATGAGCAGTTCTTC.

This chain uses TRBV5-4 with TRBJ2-7; maybe TRBD1 (6 bases). The V end was cut by 0 bases, the J end by 6 bases, with 16 bases between. The CDR3 runs to 15 residues. From germline, CDR1 is SGHNT and CDR2 YYREEE (reference sequence). For the CDR3, the DNA is TGTGCCAGCAGCTTGGGCGGTCAGGGGCCTCTCGAGCAGTACTTC. Protein: CASSLGGQGPLEQYF.

This chain joins TRBV5-6 and TRBJ1-2; maybe TRBD1 (6 bases). Germline CDR1 reads SGHDT; CDR2 reads YYEEEE. The CDR3 has 15 amino acids. V lost 2 bases and J 0 bases, leaving 11 bases between the germline ends. The CDR3 here is CASSFVGQPNYGYTF. The CDR3 DNA reads TGTGCCAGCAGCTTTGTAGGACAGCCTAACTATGGCTACACCTTC.

The chain carries TRBV19 and TRBJ2-4; D perhaps matches TRBD2 (5 bases). The length of the CDR3 is 14 residues. CDR1 is LNHDA and CDR2 is SQIVND in the germline V gene (reference sequence). V lost 5 bases to trimming and J lost 5 bases, with 13 bases between them. CDR3 bases: TGTGCCAGTAGTGTCGCGGGTGGTCAAAACATTCAGTACTTC. Translated: CASSVAGGQNIQYF.

The chain uses TRBV7-3 and TRBJ2-1; 10 bases align to TRBD2. This CDR3 is built from 16 residues. The J segment lost 4 bases and the V segment lost 2 bases, leaving 5 bases of the junction unmatched. Germline V gene data show CDR1 as SGHTA and CDR2 as FQGTGA. The CDR3 reads CASSLGLAGAYNEQFF. The CDR3 region has the DNA TGTGCCAGCAGCTTAGGCCTAGCGGGAGCATACAATGAGCAGTTCTTC.

The chain couples TRBV28 to TRBJ1-1; the match to TRBD1 covers 7 bases. This CDR3 comprises 16 residues. Trimming at V came to 2 bases and at J to 2 bases, leaving 8 bases not matched to a gene. CDR1 and CDR2 from the germline V gene are MDHEN and SYDVKM. The CDR3 DNA reads as TGTGCCAGCAGTTTACCCCGACAGGGAGGCAACACTGAAGCTTTCTTT. Protein sequence: CASSLPRQGGNTEAFF.

This chain links TRBV2 with TRBJ2-7; 7 bases match TRBD1. From germline, CDR1 is SNHLY and CDR2 FYNNEI. V was clipped by 4 bases and J by 0 bases; unmatched bases: 9. The CDR3 covers 16 residues. The CDR3 loop is CASSGSPGTASYEQYF. The CDR3 DNA reads TGTGCCAGCAGTGGGTCTCCCGGGACAGCCTCCTACGAGCAGTACTTC.

The rearrangement links TRBV30 to TRBJ2-5; possibly TRBD1 or TRBD2 for D (5 bases each). Looked up from germline, CDR1 is GTSNPN and CDR2 is SVGIG (reference sequence). Trimming shortened V by 5 bases and J by 4 bases, and 14 bases separated the two germline ends. There are 13 residues in the CDR3. The CDR3 spells CAWGRVGTETQYF. The CDR3, as DNA: TGTGCCTGGGGACGTGTGGGGACAGAGACCCAGTACTTC.

J is TRBJ1-2 and V is TRBV6-2 or TRBV6-3; possible D gene TRBD1, 5 bases. Looked up from germline, CDR1 is MNHEY and CDR2 is SVGEGT. The germline V and J ends were trimmed by 5 bases and 4 bases, with 14 bases remaining between them. The length of the CDR3 is 14 residues. CDR3 region: CASSNGGGAYGYTF. The CDR3 region has the DNA TGTGCCAGCAGTAACGGGGGAGGCGCCTATGGCTACACCTTC.

This clone was recorded a few times. The gene calls are TRBV11-2 and TRBJ2-5, with 7 positions matching TRBD2. CDR1 is SGHAT and CDR2 is FQNNGV in the germline V gene. With V trimmed by 2 bases and J by 4 bases, 4 bases remained unmatched. The CDR3 covers 14 residues. The chain's CDR3 is CASSLYGGLETQYF. The CDR3 nucleotides read TGTGCCAGCAGCTTATACGGGGGGTTAGAGACCCAGTACTTC.

This clone was seen just once. The DNA of the CDR3 is TGCAGTGCTAGTAAGACAGGGCCCTACGAGCAGTACTTC. This sequence encodes CSASKTGPYEQYF. V and J are TRBV20-1 and TRBJ2-7, with 7 positions matching TRBD1. With V trimmed by 3 bases and J by 2 bases, 4 bases remained unmatched. CDR1 DFQATT and CDR2 SNEGSKA come from the germline V gene (reference sequence). This CDR3 comprises 13 residues.

The chain combines TRBV27 with TRBJ2-1; D is tentatively TRBD1 or TRBD2 (5 bases each). Germline CDR1 is MNHEY and CDR2 is SMNVEV (reference sequence). The V gene lost 5 bases and the J gene lost 7 bases, with 21 bases spanning the gap. This CDR3 is 16 amino acids long. The CDR3 bases are TGTGCCAGCAGTAATCCGTGGGGGACGGAGAATAATGAGCAGTTCTTC. Its translation: CASSNPWGTENNEQFF.

With regard to this clone: This same CDR3 is encoded by further DNA sequences in the sample. The V call is TRBV5-1, the J call TRBJ2-7; D gene uncertain. Germline CDR1 SGHRS, CDR2 YFSETQ. This CDR3 contains 11 residues. Trimming removed 0 bases at V and 4 bases at J, with 2 bases between. CDR3: CASSLGYEQYF. The DNA of the CDR3 is TGCGCCAGCAGCTTGGGGTACGAGCAGTACTTC.

CDR3 protein: CASSPPSDPLGEQFF. The CDR3 DNA follows: TGTGCCAGCTCACCACCAAGCGACCCCCTCGGTGAGCAGTTCTTC. This chain connects TRBV18 to TRBJ2-1; D is unclear. CDR3 length: 15 residues. The ends were cut back, 0 bases at V and 9 bases at J, with 15 bases in the middle. The germline gives CDR1 KGHSH, CDR2 LQKENI.

This clone was counted ten times or more. The genes are TRBV19 and TRBJ2-7; 7 nucleotides match TRBD1. Germline assignment: CDR1 LNHDA and CDR2 SQIVND (reference sequence). This CDR3 has 15 residues. V lost 3 bases and J lost 0; bases outside the gene matches: 5. The CDR3 bases are TGTGCCAGTAGTATCAGGGGGTCACGCTCCTACGAGCAGTACTTC. It specifies CASSIRGSRSYEQYF.

The chain carries TRBV24-1 and TRBJ2-2; D may match TRBD1 or TRBD2 (5 bases each). Germline V gene lookup returns CDR1 KGHDR and CDR2 SFDVKD. Trimming removed 9 bases from V and 3 bases from J, with 13 bases in between. There are 14 residues in the CDR3. CDR3 in DNA: TGTGCCACCTCTGGGGCGCGGGACACCGGGGAGCTGTTTTTT. It specifies CATSGARDTGELFF.

Note on this clone: Other DNA sequences within the sample encode an identical CDR3. The chain employs TRBV9 and TRBJ2-6; D is unresolved. Between the trimmed V and J ends, which lost 0 bases and 3 bases, there was a span of 4 bases. CDR1 SGDLS and CDR2 YYNGEE come from the germline V gene. This CDR3 is 14 amino acids long. The CDR3 sequence: CASSVGGGANVLTF. In DNA form, the CDR3 reads TGTGCCAGCAGCGTAGGAGGTGGGGCCAACGTCCTGACTTTC.

The chain joins TRBV4-3 to TRBJ2-2; D possibly corresponds to TRBD2 (5 bases). The V end was cut by 0 bases, the J end by 1 base, with 9 bases between. CDR1 is LGHNA, CDR2 YSLEER, per germline. This CDR3 region has 16 residues. CDR3 amino acids: CASSQDLAKNTGELFF. Here the CDR3 DNA reads TGCGCCAGCAGCCAAGACCTAGCTAAGAACACCGGGGAGCTGTTTTTT.

V gene TRBV27 combines with J gene TRBJ2-7; D gene ambiguous. CDR1 is MNHEY, CDR2 SMNVEV, per germline (reference sequence). The V end lost 6 bases, the J end lost 1 base, and 10 bases lay between the germline ends. There are 13 residues in the CDR3. This CDR3 reads CASSMAVSYEQYF. CDR3 sequence (DNA): TGTGCCAGCAGCATGGCGGTGTCCTACGAGCAGTACTTC.